The source of this T cell receptor (beta chain) is a study of blood T cell repertoires in COVID-19. On the study more broadly: The origin of the acute and convalescent COVID-19 samples was the United States, Italy and Spain. In each case, the material was cDNA or gDNA derived from T cells, B-cell-depleted T cells, or PBMCs.

Per the authors' pipeline: How many nucleated cells were present was estimated from reference gene primer amplification. Sequencing was performed with immunoSEQ multiplex PCR; in TCRdb, only in-frame clones are kept and a portion is missing. That table gives V, J and clone size, and the DNA gave D and trimming. Of about 210,000 clones in the sample, 75% to 85% were seen once. Trimming took 6 bases from V and 4 from J, leaving 13 bases between them. From germline, CDR1 is MNHEY and CDR2 SVGEGT. The CDR3 extends over 14 amino acids. The specimen was peripheral blood. This TCR was recovered from a human donor in a cohort sampled during active COVID-19. This chain links TRBV6-2 or TRBV6-3 with TRBJ1-5; D is perhaps TRBD1 (5 bases). CDR3 DNA sequence: TGTGCCAGCAGCCACGGGGGGGGGAATCAGCCCCAGCATTTT. Its translation is CASSHGGGNQPQHF.